This entry features one TCR beta chain sequence. Antigen specificity is unknown. This sample is drawn from a study of T cell responses to AZD1222 COVID-19 vaccine. Across the whole study: Whether given at about 4 or about 12 weeks, second doses were pooled.

The CDR3 has 14 amino acids. V lost 2 bases and J 7 bases, leaving 11 bases between the germline ends. Germline V gene sequence: CDR1 ENHRY, CDR2 SYGVKD. Broader study findings: Donors were mostly white British, more females; clonal diversity possibly underestimated. Spike regions recognized by vaccine-associated CD4 TCRs spanned the protein, led by 160-218 and 743-854.

Produced via immunoSEQ multiplex PCR; TCRdb's table is partial and in-frame only. The data show some 90,000 clones, 70% to 90% seen once. The origin of this receptor is an adult in good health. The chain has TRBV10-3 and TRBJ1-4; a weak D match, TRBD1 (5 bases). The sample consisted of peripheral blood, taken on day 0 of AZD1222 vaccination. In DNA, the CDR3 is TGTGCCATCAGTGAGGGGGGAGGTGGTGAAAAACTGTTTTTT. Translating gives CAISEGGGGEKLFF.